The 27 T cell receptor beta chains given below trace back to one sample, sequenced in a study of cytomegalovirus exposure and HLA in healthy donors. The PCR ran on 60 Vbeta and 13 Jbeta primers. Some clones are missing from TCRdb's copy, which holds only in-frame ones; the method was immunoSEQ multiplex PCR. The repertoire consists of about 83,000 clones, with about four fifths occurring once and the leading ten covering 1.5% to 2%. Material for sequencing was PBMCs. The receptors were gathered from a woman in her 30s in good health and CMV-seronegative.

The gene calls are TRBV6-6 and TRBJ1-2, with D unclear. Trimming left V 3 bases short and J 1 base short, with 6 bases between. CDR3 length: 13 residues. The germline CDR1 and CDR2 sequences are MNHNY and SVGAGI (reference sequence). The CDR3 sequence is CASSYGLNYGYTF. The CDR3 DNA follows: TGTGCCAGCAGTTATGGCCTTAACTATGGCTACACCTTC.

The chain recombines TRBV9 with TRBJ1-4, with D possibly TRBD1 on 5 matching bases. The germline CDR1 and CDR2 sequences are SGDLS and YYNGEE. The CDR3 totals 14 residues. With 0 bases removed from V and 3 bases from J, the gap between germline ends came to 6 bases. The CDR3 region has the DNA TGTGCCAGCAGCGTAGGGGGCGCTAATGAAAAACTGTTTTTT. Its protein product is CASSVGGANEKLFF.

The table lists this clone with a few counts. The rearrangement uses TRBV29-1 and TRBJ2-1; 8 bases map to TRBD2. V was pared by 6 bases and J by 6 bases, with 7 bases of the junction left unmatched. The length of the CDR3 is 13 residues. Germline V gene sequence: CDR1 SQVTM, CDR2 ANQGSEA. The CDR3, as DNA: TGCAGCGTCGGACTAGCATCGGGCAATGAGCAGTTCTTC. Translation gives CSVGLASGNEQFF.

The genes are TRBV14 and TRBJ2-2; 14 nucleotides line up with TRBD2. This CDR3 has 16 amino acids. The V segment lost 4 bases and the J segment 7 bases; nucleotides outside the gene matches: 5. The germline V gene has CDR1 SGHDN and CDR2 FVKESK. CDR3 DNA sequence: TGTGCCAGCAGCCCGGGACTAGCGGGAGCCTACGGGGAGCTGTTTTTT. It is translated as CASSPGLAGAYGELFF.

V usage is TRBV4-1 and J usage is TRBJ2-2, with 11 bases that match TRBD2. V trimming: 8 bases; J trimming: 8 bases; junction bases outside the gene matches: 10. Germline V gene data show CDR1 as MGHRA and CDR2 as YSYEKL. The CDR3 consists of 15 residues. DNA of the CDR3: TGCGCCAGCTCCGGGACTAGCGGATTGCTTGGGGAGCTGTTTTTT. Encoded protein: CASSGTSGLLGELFF.

J is TRBJ2-7 and V is TRBV6-1; 7 bases match TRBD1. The germline CDR1 and CDR2 sequences are MNHNS and SASEGT. The CDR3 runs to 14 residues. V shed 1 base and J 0 bases; nucleotides not matched to a gene: 0. CDR3 sequence (DNA): TGTGCCAGCAGTGAAGGGGACAGCTCCTACGAGCAGTACTTC. It is translated as CASSEGDSSYEQYF.

The chain has TRBV12-5 and TRBJ1-2; D is undetermined. V lost 6 bases and J lost 7, with 15 bases in between. Looked up from germline, CDR1 is LGHNT and CDR2 is FRNRAP. There are 13 residues in the CDR3. The DNA of the CDR3 is TGTGCTAGTGGCTCTGGAGGGATTACTGGCTACACCTTC. This encodes CASGSGGITGYTF.

This chain links TRBV7-9 with TRBJ1-1, with 7 bases lining up with TRBD1. The J segment lost 1 base and the V segment lost 5 bases, leaving 10 bases of the junction unmatched. Germline CDR1 is SEHNR and CDR2 is FQNEAQ (reference sequence). The CDR3 is made up of 16 amino acids. Here the CDR3 DNA reads TGTGCCAGCAGCCCCTACAGGGGAATTAGGAACACTGAAGCTTTCTTT. The encoded protein is CASSPYRGIRNTEAFF.

The chain is built from TRBV28 and TRBJ2-5, with TRBD2 as a possible D gene (6 bases). With 5 bases removed from V and 4 bases from J, the gap between germline ends came to 11 bases. The V gene's germline CDR1 is MDHEN and CDR2 SYDVKM. The CDR3 loop spans 13 amino acids. CDR3 protein: CASSRTTLETQYF. The CDR3 DNA sequence: TGTGCCAGCAGTCGGACTACTTTAGAGACCCAGTACTTC.

V is TRBV5-4 and J is TRBJ1-2; perhaps TRBD1 as D (5 bases). The CDR3 consists of 16 residues. V was pared by 0 bases and J by 0 bases, with 12 bases between. CDR1 and CDR2 (germline): SGHNT, YYREEE (reference sequence). The CDR3 DNA is TGTGCCAGCAGCTTGGGGGGCAGGGTCTCTAACTATGGCTACACCTTC. It encodes CASSLGGRVSNYGYTF.

The gene calls are TRBV6-6 and TRBJ2-7; D may be TRBD2 (6 bases). The germline V and J ends were trimmed by 6 bases and 2 bases, with 8 bases remaining between them. CDR3 length: 12 residues. Germline V gene data show CDR1 as MNHNY and CDR2 as SVGAGI (reference sequence). This chain's CDR3 is CASSPGAYEQYF. The CDR3 region has the DNA TGTGCCAGCAGCCCGGGGGCCTACGAGCAGTACTTC.

The chain links TRBV6-1 to TRBJ1-5; tentatively, D is TRBD1 (6 bases). CDR1 MNHNS and CDR2 SASEGT come from the germline V gene. The CDR3 has 18 amino acids. The V gene lost 1 base and the J gene lost 6 bases, with 22 bases spanning the gap. CDR3 DNA: TGTGCCAGCAGTGAAGGGACGAGTTCGCGGGGGGCGGTTCAGCCCCAGCATTTT. This gives the protein CASSEGTSSRGAVQPQHF.

The chain combines TRBV19 with TRBJ2-7; 8 positions match TRBD1. The germline CDR1 and CDR2 sequences are LNHDA and SQIVND (reference sequence). CDR3 length: 15 residues. Losses at the gene ends were 5 bases for V and 2 bases for J; bases not matched to a gene: 8. DNA for the CDR3: TGTGCCAGTAGTTTCGGGACAGGAAGACCCTACGAGCAGTACTTC. Amino acids: CASSFGTGRPYEQYF.

V and J are TRBV18 and TRBJ2-3; the D is unclear. The CDR3 is 15 residues long. Germline assignment: CDR1 KGHSH and CDR2 LQKENI. V lost 3 bases to trimming and J lost 2 bases, with 12 bases between them. The CDR3 sequence is CASSPLGGTTDTQYF. The CDR3, as DNA: TGTGCCAGCTCACCTCTCGGCGGAACCACAGATACGCAGTATTTT.

This chain's CDR3 is CASNSNLAGGPYEQYF. DNA for the CDR3: TGCGCCAGCAACTCCAATCTAGCGGGAGGGCCTTACGAGCAGTACTTC. V gene TRBV5-1 combines with J gene TRBJ2-7; TRBD2 agrees at 12 bases. CDR3 size: 16 residues. V dropped 6 bases and J dropped 4; count of bases not matched to a gene: 11. Germline V gene sequence: CDR1 SGHRS, CDR2 YFSETQ. The whole variable domain, filled in from reference TRBV5-1 and TRBJ2-7, reads KAGVTQTPRYLIKTRGQQVTLSCSPISGHRSVSWYQQTPGQGLQFLFEYFSETQRNKGNFPGRFSGRQFSNSRSEMNVSTLELGDSALYLCASNSNLAGGPYEQYFGPGTRLTVT.

This chain uses TRBV28 with TRBJ2-7; 7 bases map to TRBD2. This CDR3 is 14 amino acids long. In germline, CDR1 is MDHEN, CDR2 SYDVKM. The trim removed 6 bases at V and 6 bases at J, leaving 11 bases unmatched. CDR3 sequence reads: CASSPPGGSSEQYF. CDR3 nucleotide sequence: TGTGCCAGCAGCCCCCCTGGCGGGAGCTCCGAGCAGTACTTC.

This clone was seen just once. V is TRBV6-1 and J is TRBJ1-1; the match to TRBD1 covers 7 bases. CDR3 size: 15 residues. The germline V gene has CDR1 MNHNS and CDR2 SASEGT. V was pared by 7 bases and J by 4 bases, with 12 bases of the junction left unmatched. The CDR3 DNA follows: TGTGCCAGCACTAGGGGGGCAGGGGGAGTCACTGAAGCTTTCTTT. Translating gives CASTRGAGGVTEAFF.

The CDR3 DNA reads TGTGCCAGCAGTGGACGACAGGCACCCTACGAGCAGTACTTC. Residues: CASSGRQAPYEQYF. This rearrangement joins TRBV6-1 to TRBJ2-7; possible D gene TRBD1, 6 bases. The V gene lost 4 bases and the J gene lost 2 bases, with 12 bases spanning the gap. The length of the CDR3 is 14 residues. Germline assignment: CDR1 MNHNS and CDR2 SASEGT.

This sequence joins TRBV6-4 and TRBJ1-5; TRBD1 agrees at 10 bases. The J segment lost 6 bases and the V segment lost 0 bases, leaving 5 bases of the junction unmatched. The germline V gene has CDR1 MRHNA and CDR2 SNTAGT. The CDR3 totals 16 residues. The CDR3 nucleotides are TGTGCCAGCAGTGACTCGAGACAGGGGGCGTTTCAGCCCCAGCATTTT. Amino acid sequence: CASSDSRQGAFQPQHF.

The chain carries TRBV15 and TRBJ1-2, with TRBD1 identical over 9 bases. The CDR3 sequence is 16 residues long. Looked up from germline, CDR1 is LNHNV and CDR2 is YYDKDF (reference sequence). Trimming took 0 bases from V and 4 from J; bases not matched to a gene: 6. The CDR3, as DNA: TGTGCCACCAGCAGAGATGACAGGGGGTTAGCCTATGGCTACACCTTC. Its protein product is CATSRDDRGLAYGYTF.

The rearrangement links TRBV14 to TRBJ1-1; no reliable D call. Trimming took off 4 bases at V and 1 base at J, with 7 bases between the two ends. CDR1 and CDR2 (germline): SGHDN, FVKESK. CDR3 length equals 13 residues. The CDR3 protein is CASSRRENTEAFF. Written as DNA, the CDR3 is TGTGCCAGCAGCCGAAGAGAGAACACTGAAGCTTTCTTT.

This clone was recorded a few times. The V and J genes are TRBV2 and TRBJ1-4; 7 bases line up with TRBD1. This CDR3 is built from 16 residues. CDR1 is SNHLY, CDR2 FYNNEI, per germline. The J segment lost 0 bases and the V segment lost 6 bases, leaving 7 bases of the junction unmatched. This CDR3 reads CASRVGTDSTNEKLFF. The DNA for the CDR3 is TGTGCCAGCAGGGTGGGGACAGATTCAACTAATGAAAAACTGTTTTTT.

This rearrangement joins TRBV12-5 to TRBJ1-2; a possible D gene is TRBD1 (6 bases). The germline gives CDR1 LGHNT, CDR2 FRNRAP. Trimming pared 1 base from V and 2 bases from J, leaving 14 bases between. The CDR3 runs 16 residues. The CDR3 loop is CASGLEPSDRNYGYTF. The CDR3 DNA follows: TGTGCTAGTGGTTTGGAACCAAGCGACAGGAACTATGGCTACACCTTC.

This chain joins TRBV6-6 and TRBJ1-1; D is possibly TRBD1 (5 bases). CDR1 is MNHNY and CDR2 is SVGAGI in the germline V gene (reference sequence). Trimming stripped 3 bases from V and 7 bases from J, with 12 bases between. The CDR3 length is 13 residues. CDR3 DNA sequence: TGTGCCAGCAGTTATTCGGGGGGGGGTGAAGCTTTCTTT. Amino acid sequence: CASSYSGGGEAFF.

The rearrangement uses TRBV2 and TRBJ2-6, with 8 bases fitting TRBD1. The CDR3 is 14 amino acids. Germline lookup yields CDR1 SNHLY and CDR2 FYNNEI. Trimming took 3 bases from V and 8 from J; bases not matched to a gene: 3. The CDR3 spells CASSEQGATNVLTF. The CDR3 DNA follows: TGTGCCAGCAGTGAGCAGGGGGCGACCAACGTCCTGACTTTC.

J is TRBJ2-3 and V is TRBV28; TRBD2 is a possible D gene (7 bases). Trimming removed 3 bases from V and 8 bases from J, with 21 bases in between. Per the germline V gene, CDR1 is MDHEN and CDR2 is SYDVKM. This CDR3 is 16 amino acids long. This CDR3 is CASSFPSGDEGGTQYF. The CDR3 DNA reads TGTGCCAGCAGTTTCCCTAGCGGCGACGAGGGGGGTACGCAGTATTTT.

The CDR3 here is CASSSGYEQFF. In nucleotides, the CDR3 is TGTGCCAGCAGCTCGGGTTATGAGCAGTTCTTC. This chain links TRBV9 with TRBJ2-1, with unresolved D. The length of the CDR3 is 11 residues. In germline, CDR1 is SGDLS, CDR2 YYNGEE. The V and J ends lost 4 bases and 8 bases respectively, with 7 bases between them.